Each of the 11 T cell receptor beta chains below was sequenced from the same sample in a study of CD8 T cells in Susac syndrome. RNA was extracted with the RNeasy kit, and a quantity of roughly 0.5 to 1 ug was reverse transcribed using random hexamers. TCRdb fed the immunoSEQ multiplex PCR reads into MiXCR, producing one record per CDR3 protein. Here the sample spans a few hundred thousand distinct CDR3 sequences, approximately 91% being singletons. The sample comprised CD8+ T cells from PBMCs. The receptors come from a human donor with multiple sclerosis.

The chain couples TRBV19 to TRBJ1-2; D gene ambiguous. Germline values: CDR1 LNHDA, CDR2 SQIVND (reference sequence). The V end was cut by 1 base, the J end by 1 base, with 7 bases between. CDR3 size: 14 residues. This chain's CDR3 is CASSIGIVNYGYTF. CDR3 bases: TGTGCCAGTAGTATAGGAATAGTTAACTATGGCTACACCTTC.

The chain recombines TRBV28 with TRBJ2-7; 12 nucleotides line up with TRBD1. V dropped 7 bases and J dropped 7; count of bases not matched to a gene: 17. From germline, CDR1 is MDHEN and CDR2 SYDVKM. This CDR3 has 17 residues. The CDR3 DNA is TGTGCCAGCACCCTTCTCACGCCGGGACAGGGGGCGCGGGAGCAGTACTTC. Residues: CASTLLTPGQGAREQYF.

This chain links TRBV12-3 or TRBV12-4 with TRBJ2-5, with 8 bases lining up with TRBD1. Trimming took 5 bases from V and 6 from J; bases not matched to a gene: 26. This CDR3 contains 20 residues. This chain's CDR3 is CASSLPFGQGLNSPIQTQYF. For the CDR3, the DNA is TGTGCCAGCAGTCTACCCTTCGGACAGGGTCTAAACTCACCGATTCAGACCCAGTACTTC.

This chain connects TRBV27 to TRBJ1-4, with 7 bases matching TRBD1. This CDR3 is built from 17 residues. Germline V lookup: CDR1 MNHEY, CDR2 SMNVEV (reference sequence). The J segment lost 4 bases and the V segment lost 6 bases, leaving 14 bases of the junction unmatched. The CDR3 spells CASSLLGRQGFNEKLFF. CDR3 nucleotide sequence: TGTGCCAGCAGCCTACTTGGTCGACAGGGTTTTAATGAAAAACTGTTTTTT.

The gene calls are TRBV23-1 and TRBJ2-4; 9 nucleotides match TRBD1. TRBV23-1 is treated as an ORF (open reading frame) with a function not yet certain. J gave up 9 bases and V 4 bases, and 4 bases lay outside the gene matches. This CDR3 is 13 amino acids long. The DNA of the CDR3 is TGCGCCAGCAGTCGCCGGACAGGGGCCATTCAGTACTTC. It is translated as CASSRRTGAIQYF.

The chain uses TRBV2 and TRBJ2-3; tentative D call: TRBD1 (6 bases). The germline CDR1 and CDR2 sequences are SNHLY and FYNNEI. The CDR3 is made up of 15 amino acids. Trimming pared 6 bases from V and 3 bases from J, leaving 16 bases between. The CDR3 loop is CASRAGDPRTDTQYF. Written as DNA, the CDR3 is TGTGCCAGCAGGGCAGGGGACCCTCGTACAGATACGCAGTATTTT. The full variable domain, with the rest looked up from reference TRBV2 and TRBJ2-3, is EPEVTQTPSHQVTQMGQEVILRCVPISNHLYFYWYRQILGQKVEFLVSFYNNEISEKSEIFDDQFSVERPDGSNFTLKIRSTKLEDSAMYFCASRAGDPRTDTQYFGPGTRLTVL.

The gene calls are TRBV6-6 and TRBJ1-1; the match to TRBD1 covers 9 bases. The CDR3 loop spans 15 amino acids. Germline V gene data show CDR1 as MNHNY and CDR2 as SVGAGI (reference sequence). V trimming: 5 bases; J trimming: 5 bases; junction bases outside the gene matches: 9. As DNA, the CDR3 is TGTGCCAGCAGTAACTATAACAGGGGGCGGACTGAAGCTTTCTTT. Protein: CASSNYNRGRTEAFF.

This rearrangement joins TRBV10-3 to TRBJ2-7, with D possibly TRBD1 on 5 matching bases. V was shortened by 1 base and J by 2 bases, with 9 bases between the two germline ends. Germline CDR1 is ENHRY and CDR2 is SYGVKD. The CDR3 length is 14 residues. DNA for the CDR3: TGTGCCATCAGTGAGTTAGGGGATGCCTACGAGCAGTACTTC. It encodes CAISELGDAYEQYF.

V gene TRBV13 combines with J gene TRBJ1-1; D is ambiguous. The CDR3 is made up of 15 amino acids. Germline V gene data show CDR1 as PRHDT and CDR2 as FYEKMQ (reference sequence). Trimming stripped 3 bases from V and 1 base from J, with 12 bases between. CDR3 residues: CASSFRTERNTEAFF. In nucleotides, the CDR3 is TGTGCCAGCAGCTTCCGTACGGAAAGGAACACTGAAGCTTTCTTT.

The chain uses TRBV7-9 and TRBJ2-2; D is unclear. The CDR3 is 14 residues long. Germline CDR1 SEHNR, CDR2 FQNEAQ (reference sequence). Deletions cut 4 bases from V and 4 bases from J, with 10 bases between. The CDR3 sequence is CASSWLGATGELFF. The DNA of the CDR3 is TGTGCCAGCAGCTGGCTTGGAGCCACCGGGGAGCTGTTTTTT. The full variable domain, its missing parts supplied by reference TRBV7-9 and TRBJ2-2, is DTGVSQNPRHKITKRGQNVTFRCDPISEHNRLYWYRQTLGQGPEFLTYFQNEAQLEKSRLLSDRFSAERPKGSFSTLEIQRTEQGDSAMYLCASSWLGATGELFFGEGSRLTVL.

A single count supports this clonotype. The J gene is TRBJ2-7, the V gene TRBV2; TRBD1 might be the D (6 bases). CDR3 length: 15 amino acids. CDR1 is SNHLY and CDR2 is FYNNEI in the germline V gene. Trimming pared 5 bases from V and 2 bases from J, leaving 16 bases between. The CDR3 DNA reads as TGTGCCAGCAGTACGGAGGACAGCTTAACCTACGAGCAGTACTTC. Protein: CASSTEDSLTYEQYF. Complete variable domain (other parts from reference TRBV2 and TRBJ2-7): EPEVTQTPSHQVTQMGQEVILRCVPISNHLYFYWYRQILGQKVEFLVSFYNNEISEKSEIFDDQFSVERPDGSNFTLKIRSTKLEDSAMYFCASSTEDSLTYEQYFGPGTRLTVT.